A single sample is the source of the 26 T cell receptor beta chains below, sequenced in a study of chemoradiotherapy in HPV16-positive cancers. Sequenced by immunoSEQ multiplex PCR; TCRdb stores in-frame clones only, minus some. The sample consists of around 20,000 clones, around 67% of them appearing once. Sample acquisition took place from a patient who underwent chemoradiotherapy. Receptors were obtained from a human donor with HPV-associated anogenital cancer.

This clone was seen more than once but under ten times. At one boundary the junction diverges from the germline segment, which might be a read error. The V gene is TRBV2, the J gene TRBJ1-2; perhaps TRBD1 as D (6 bases). Germline CDR1 reads SNHLY; CDR2 reads FYNNEI. The CDR3 is 12 residues long. The CDR3 reads CASSELGQILPF. The DNA for the CDR3 is TGTGCCAGCAGTGAATTAGGACAGATCTTACCCTTC.

The count of this clone is one. The CDR3 DNA reads as TGTGCCAGCAGTTTAAGACCACCGGGACAGGGGGCTTGGGGCACTGAAGCTTTCTTT. This translates into CASSLRPPGQGAWGTEAFF. The chain joins TRBV27 to TRBJ1-1; 12 nucleotides line up with TRBD1. After removal of 2 bases from V and 4 bases from J, the junction contained 14 bases not matched to a gene. CDR1 is MNHEY and CDR2 is SMNVEV in the germline V gene (reference sequence). The CDR3 spans 19 residues.

The chain uses TRBV28 and TRBJ1-4; D call uncertain. V lost 2 bases and J 8 bases, leaving 9 bases between the germline ends. The germline V gene encodes CDR1 MDHEN and CDR2 SYDVKM. The CDR3 has 13 amino acids. This chain's CDR3 is CASSLPGGEKLFF. In DNA form, the CDR3 reads TGTGCCAGCAGTTTACCGGGCGGAGAAAAACTGTTTTTT.

The chain has TRBV28 and TRBJ1-2; tentative D call: TRBD1 (5 bases). V dropped 3 bases and J dropped 7 bases, with 12 bases sitting between them. This CDR3 contains 13 residues. Germline V lookup: CDR1 MDHEN, CDR2 SYDVKM. The DNA for the CDR3 is TGTGCCAGCAGTTTGGGGGGGGTAGGTGGCTACACCTTC. Translation: CASSLGGVGGYTF.

This clone has a handful of counts. The chain joins TRBV4-3 to TRBJ2-7, with D uncertain. This CDR3 is 16 amino acids long. V was trimmed by 1 base and J by 0 bases, leaving 13 bases between them. The germline V gene has CDR1 LGHNA and CDR2 YSLEER. The CDR3 reads CASSQVSASSSYEQYF. The CDR3 DNA sequence: TGCGCCAGCAGCCAAGTTTCGGCTTCCAGCTCCTACGAGCAGTACTTC.

CDR3 DNA sequence: TGTGCCAGCAGGGGGGCAAGAGGCCAGCAGACCCAGTACTTC. This translates into CASRGARGQQTQYF. The chain has TRBV27 and TRBJ2-5; a weak D match, TRBD1 (6 bases). V lost 6 bases, J lost 6 bases, and 17 bases lay in between. This CDR3 spans 14 amino acids. Germline CDR1 reads MNHEY; CDR2 reads SMNVEV (reference sequence).

This chain uses TRBV11-3 with TRBJ1-6; the D is unclear. The CDR3 is made up of 14 amino acids. Trimming pared 0 bases from V and 6 bases from J, leaving 6 bases between. Germline V gives CDR1 SGHNT, CDR2 YENEEA. CDR3 DNA sequence: TGTGCCAGCAGCTTAGAGACTGCTAATTCACCCCTCCACTTT. As protein: CASSLETANSPLHF. The whole variable domain, filled in from reference TRBV11-3 and TRBJ1-6, reads EAGVVQSPRYKIIEKKQPVAFWCNPISGHNTLYWYLQNLGQGPELLIRYENEEAVDDSQLPKDRFSAERLKGVDSTLKIQPAELGDSAVYLCASSLETANSPLHFGNGTRLTVT.

This chain links TRBV7-3 with TRBJ2-2; D call uncertain. Trimming pared 2 bases from V and 5 bases from J, leaving 15 bases between. CDR1 is SGHTA, CDR2 FQGTGA, per germline. The CDR3 totals 16 residues. The CDR3 spells CASSLPVPRETGELFF. The CDR3 coding sequence is TGTGCCAGCAGCTTACCGGTCCCTCGTGAGACCGGGGAGCTGTTTTTT.

The chain couples TRBV28 to TRBJ2-3, with 8 bases identical to TRBD1. Germline trimming cut 7 bases from V and 6 bases from J; bases unmatched to any gene: 9. CDR1 and CDR2 (germline): MDHEN, SYDVKM. CDR3 length equals 14 residues. The CDR3 DNA is TGTGCCAGCAACCCGGGACAGGTTTACGATACGCAGTATTTT. Its protein is CASNPGQVYDTQYF.

This clone showed up just a few times. The chain is built from TRBV18 and TRBJ1-2; D is ambiguous. Germline CDR1 and CDR2: KGHSH and LQKENI. The CDR3 contains 16 residues. The V end lost 0 bases, the J end lost 4 bases, and 15 bases lay between the germline ends. CDR3 bases: TGTGCCAGCTCACCACCGGTATCCAAAATAGCCTATGGCTACACCTTC. Its translation is CASSPPVSKIAYGYTF. The variable domain in full, completed from reference TRBV18 and TRBJ1-2, reads NAGVMQNPRHLVRRRGQEARLRCSPMKGHSHVYWYRQLPEEGLKFMVYLQKENIIDESGMPKERFSAEFPKEGPSILRIQQVVRGDSAAYFCASSPPVSKIAYGYTFGSGTRLTVV.

The V call is TRBV7-6, the J call TRBJ2-5, with D hard to call. Germline lookup yields CDR1 SGHVS and CDR2 FNYEAQ. Trimming stripped 3 bases from V and 2 bases from J, with 7 bases between. The CDR3 is made up of 13 amino acids. CDR3 residues: CASSFGGQETQYF. For the CDR3, the DNA is TGTGCCAGCAGCTTTGGCGGTCAAGAGACCCAGTACTTC.

The chain combines TRBV20-1 with TRBJ1-4; D remains unclear. The CDR3 consists of 11 residues. Trimming shortened V by 3 bases and J by 6 bases, and 5 bases separated the two germline ends. The germline V gene has CDR1 DFQATT and CDR2 SNEGSKA (reference sequence). DNA for the CDR3: TGCAGTGCTAGGGCCTATGAAAAACTGTTTTTT. Its protein product is CSARAYEKLFF.

The J gene is TRBJ1-2, the V gene TRBV5-6; D is unresolved. With 4 bases removed from V and 7 bases from J, the gap between germline ends came to 8 bases. The CDR3 loop spans 11 amino acids. The germline CDR1 and CDR2 sequences are SGHDT and YYEEEE. Here the CDR3 DNA reads TGTGCCAGCAGCCACCAAGGTGGCTACACCTTC. Translation: CASSHQGGYTF.

DNA for the CDR3: TGTGCCAGCAGTGAAGGTCGGGACGGAGCCGGAGAAGCTTTCTTT. The encoded protein is CASSEGRDGAGEAFF. The chain links TRBV6-4 to TRBJ1-1, with a possible D match to TRBD1 (5 bases). CDR3 length: 15 amino acids. V lost 3 bases to trimming and J lost 8 bases, with 19 bases between them. CDR1 and CDR2 (germline): MRHNA, SNTAGT.

The chain uses TRBV5-1 and TRBJ1-1; TRBD1 might be the D (5 bases). CDR1 and CDR2 from the germline V gene are SGHRS and YFSETQ. The CDR3 extends over 15 amino acids. V lost 2 bases to trimming and J lost 2 bases, with 13 bases between them. The CDR3 nucleotides read TGCGCCAGCAGCTTTACGACCGACAGTAACACTGAAGCTTTCTTT. Amino acid sequence: CASSFTTDSNTEAFF.

The V and J genes are TRBV7-3 and TRBJ1-6, with 7 bases fitting TRBD1. The CDR3 contains 13 residues. Germline-derived CDR1 and CDR2 are SGHTA and FQGTGA. With V trimmed by 5 bases and J by 7 bases, 2 bases remained unmatched. The CDR3 sequence is CASSLDRNSPLHF. Written as DNA, the CDR3 is TGTGCCAGCAGCCTGGACAGGAATTCACCCCTCCACTTT.

The CDR3: CAIRGTLDSGNTIYF. Here the CDR3 DNA reads TGTGCCATCAGGGGGACGCTCGACTCTGGAAACACCATATATTTT. The rearrangement links TRBV10-3 to TRBJ1-3, with a possible D match to TRBD1 (5 bases). The CDR3 is 15 amino acids. V was trimmed by 6 bases and J by 0 bases, leaving 12 bases between them. Germline CDR1 is ENHRY and CDR2 is SYGVKD.

The CDR3 coding sequence is TGCGCCAGTTCTAGCGGGGGGACCTCCTACAATGAGCAGTTCTTC. This codes for CASSSGGTSYNEQFF. The chain uses TRBV5-1 and TRBJ2-1; 11 bases match TRBD2. J lost 0 bases, V lost 8 bases, and 4 bases had no gene match. Germline CDR1 and CDR2: SGHRS and YFSETQ. CDR3 length equals 15 residues.

CDR3 DNA sequence: TGCGCCAGCAGCCAATGGGAGCCCTCCTACGAGCAGTACTTC. This sequence encodes CASSQWEPSYEQYF. The V call is TRBV4-1, the J call TRBJ2-7, with a tentative D call TRBD2 (5 bases). The germline CDR1 and CDR2 sequences are MGHRA and YSYEKL. The CDR3 covers 14 residues. The germline V and J ends were trimmed by 2 bases and 0 bases, with 8 bases remaining between them.

By its share, this clone is medium-sized. The genes are TRBV6-4 and TRBJ2-3; D perhaps matches TRBD2 (6 bases). Germline CDR1 is MRHNA and CDR2 is SNTAGT. V lost 4 bases, J lost 4 bases, and 9 bases lay in between. The CDR3 totals 13 residues. In DNA, the CDR3 is TGTGCCAGCAGTGGAGGGGAGGCAGATACGCAGTATTTT. Residues: CASSGGEADTQYF.

This chain links TRBV5-5 with TRBJ1-1; perhaps TRBD1 as D (5 bases). Trimming removed 0 bases from V and 1 base from J, with 10 bases in between. The CDR3 spans 15 residues. The germline V gene encodes CDR1 SGHKS and CDR2 YYEKEE (reference sequence). As DNA, the CDR3 is TGTGCCAGCAGCTTGGGGGGCAGCGCGAACACTGAAGCTTTCTTT. Its protein product is CASSLGGSANTEAFF.

The rearrangement links TRBV2 to TRBJ1-4; weak D call: TRBD1 (5 bases). The CDR3 length is 13 residues. Germline V gene sequence: CDR1 SNHLY, CDR2 FYNNEI. V lost 7 bases to trimming and J lost 7 bases, with 13 bases between them. Here the CDR3 DNA reads TGTGCCAGCACCAAGTCGGGGCCTGAAAAACTGTTTTTT. Its protein product is CASTKSGPEKLFF.

The chain couples TRBV9 to TRBJ2-2; D ambiguous. The CDR3 has 15 residues. V was clipped by 1 base and J by 2 bases, with 9 bases between them. Germline values: CDR1 SGDLS, CDR2 YYNGEE. The CDR3 sequence: CASSVQAINTGELFF. The DNA for the CDR3 is TGTGCCAGCAGCGTACAGGCCATAAACACCGGGGAGCTGTTTTTT. Complete variable domain (other parts from reference TRBV9 and TRBJ2-2): DSGVTQTPKHLITATGQRVTLRCSPRSGDLSVYWYQQSLDQGLQFLIQYYNGEERAKGNILERFSAQQFPDLHSELNLSSLELGDSALYFCASSVQAINTGELFFGEGSRLTVL.

The chain couples TRBV2 to TRBJ1-4; D ambiguous. Germline-derived CDR1 and CDR2 are SNHLY and FYNNEI. The V end was cut by 1 base, the J end by 9 bases, with 15 bases between. This CDR3 is built from 15 residues. CDR3 in amino acids: CASSEVRGARKKLFF. The DNA for the CDR3 is TGTGCCAGCAGTGAAGTGCGGGGTGCTCGGAAAAAACTGTTTTTT.

A few counts support this clone. The chain has TRBV11-2 and TRBJ1-2; tentative D call: TRBD1 (5 bases). V was cut by 2 bases and J by 8 bases, with 15 bases left in between. The CDR3 runs to 14 residues. Germline V lookup: CDR1 SGHAT, CDR2 FQNNGV. The CDR3 coding sequence is TGTGCCAGCAGCTTAACAGGCAGGGAGAAGGGCTACACCTTC. Protein product: CASSLTGREKGYTF.

The genes are TRBV15 and TRBJ1-2, with D unclear. Germline V gives CDR1 LNHNV, CDR2 YYDKDF (reference sequence). The V gene lost 10 bases and the J gene lost 5 bases, with 14 bases spanning the gap. There are 12 residues in the CDR3. The CDR3 spells CASADGLYGYTF. In nucleotides, the CDR3 is TGTGCCAGCGCGGACGGCTTGTATGGCTACACCTTC.